At least ten counts were recorded for the clone carrying this T cell receptor beta chain. Unique molecular identifiers were incorporated during preparation of the TCRbeta library. MiXCR was run by TCRdb on the PCR reads, yielding one entry per CDR3 protein. This sample has some 240,000 distinct CDR3 sequences; around 11% occur once, and the top ten carry around 2.5%. The data originate from a study of T-cell reconstitution after alpha-beta-depleted transplantation in children. Germline V lookup: CDR1 MNHEY, CDR2 SMNVEV (reference sequence). CDR3 length equals 15 residues. J lost 5 bases, V lost 5 bases, and 7 bases had no gene match.

The sequencing here drew on PBMCs from the stem cell graft donor, taken from the stem cell graft. The sequence was obtained from a human donor who donated a stem cell graft to a child with acute lymphoblastic leukemia. V gene TRBV27 combines with J gene TRBJ2-1, with 9 bases identical to TRBD1. In DNA, the CDR3 is TGTGCCAGCAGTAGGGGGGACAGGGCCCACAATGAGCAGTTCTTC. The encoded protein is CASSRGDRAHNEQFF.